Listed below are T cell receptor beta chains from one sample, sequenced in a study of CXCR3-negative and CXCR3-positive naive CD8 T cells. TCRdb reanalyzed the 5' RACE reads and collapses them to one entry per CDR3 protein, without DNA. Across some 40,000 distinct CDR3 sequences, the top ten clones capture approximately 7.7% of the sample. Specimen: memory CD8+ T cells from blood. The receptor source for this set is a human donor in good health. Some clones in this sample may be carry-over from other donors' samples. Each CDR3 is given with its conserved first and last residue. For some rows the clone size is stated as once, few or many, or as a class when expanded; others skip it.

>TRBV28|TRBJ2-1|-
CASSLPTGTPEGNEQFF
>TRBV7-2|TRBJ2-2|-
CASSSGLAGLNTGELFF
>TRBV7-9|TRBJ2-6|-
CASSVPGANVLTF
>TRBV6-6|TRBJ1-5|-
CASNGGDVNQPQHF
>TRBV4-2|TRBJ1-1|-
CASSQERDRDGNTEAFF
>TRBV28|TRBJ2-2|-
CASRGGSTGELFF
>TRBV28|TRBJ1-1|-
CASSSNNRLDTEAFF
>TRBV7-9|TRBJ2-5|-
CASSRRGLETQYF
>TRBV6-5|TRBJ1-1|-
CASSYSTAGDRDDMNTEAFF
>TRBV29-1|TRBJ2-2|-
CSVEDSGQGTVGELFF
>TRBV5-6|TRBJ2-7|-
CASSLAGFIAEQYF
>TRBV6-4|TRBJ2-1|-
CASSAGNSYNEQFF
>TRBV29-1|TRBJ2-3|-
CSVESDGSPTQYF
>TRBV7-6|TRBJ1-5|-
CASSSGQGKSNQPQHF
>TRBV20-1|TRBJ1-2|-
CSARDLGAQGDIGYTF
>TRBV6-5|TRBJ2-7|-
CASSYSQGYEQYF
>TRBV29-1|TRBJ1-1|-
CSVRRDTNTEAFF
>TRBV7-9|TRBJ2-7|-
CASSPPGLSYEQYF
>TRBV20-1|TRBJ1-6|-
CSARTVQSSYNSPLHF
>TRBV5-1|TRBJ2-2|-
CASSMRTNTGELFF
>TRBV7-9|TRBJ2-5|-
CASSFPRGLETQYF
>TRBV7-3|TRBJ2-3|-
CASTAGGSTDTQYF
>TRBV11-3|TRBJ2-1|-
CASSSSGQGSEQFF
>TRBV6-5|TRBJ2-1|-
CASSYGESYNEQFF
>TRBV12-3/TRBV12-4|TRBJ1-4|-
CASSTGQGDEKLFF
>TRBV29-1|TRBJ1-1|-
CSVSKDSSGAFF
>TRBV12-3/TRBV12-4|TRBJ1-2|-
CASSSSTTGGYGYTF
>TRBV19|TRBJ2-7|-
CASSPTWRLAESEQYF
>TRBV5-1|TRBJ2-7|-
CASSFTADSYEQYF
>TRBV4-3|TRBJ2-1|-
CASSQIWVGGSIQYEQFF
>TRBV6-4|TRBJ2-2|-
CASSDGTSGNTGELFF
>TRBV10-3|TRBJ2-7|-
CAISGLASEQYF
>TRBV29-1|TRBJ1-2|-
CSVASDPVDRPWSSNYGYTF
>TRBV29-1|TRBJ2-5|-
CSVESGRETQYF
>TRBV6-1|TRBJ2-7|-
CASSPRDGTYEQYF
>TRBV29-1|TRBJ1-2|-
CSVPPYRGSYGYTF
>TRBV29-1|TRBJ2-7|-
CSVDHGDGAWEQYF
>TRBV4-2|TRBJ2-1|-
CASSQGSGGDYNEQFF
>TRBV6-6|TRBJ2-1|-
CASSYSNPDPDYNEQFF
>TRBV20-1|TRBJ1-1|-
CSASGDNMNTEAFF
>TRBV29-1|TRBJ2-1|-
CSVEEGRSLEQFF
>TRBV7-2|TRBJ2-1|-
CASTPVPAVGYNEQFF
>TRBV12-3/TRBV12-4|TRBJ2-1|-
CASSSSAGLARNEQFF
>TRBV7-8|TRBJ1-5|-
CASSLQRDLRLGQGQPQHF
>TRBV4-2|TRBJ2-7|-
CASSQDLIAGGSSYEQYF
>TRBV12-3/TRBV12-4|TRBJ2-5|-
CASRGAGGYLETQYF
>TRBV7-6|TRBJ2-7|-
CASSLGPLSYEQYF
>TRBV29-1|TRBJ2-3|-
CSVEDLHTDTQYF
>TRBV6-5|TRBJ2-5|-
CATRWSGGLQETQYF
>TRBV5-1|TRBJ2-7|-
CASSPEGVVYEQYF
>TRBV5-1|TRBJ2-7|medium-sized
CASSPPSTGQGSYEQYF
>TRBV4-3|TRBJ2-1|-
CASSHVGGGEQFF
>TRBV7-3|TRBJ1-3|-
CASSPPGGNTIYF
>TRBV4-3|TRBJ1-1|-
CASSQDRAYTEAFF